This T cell receptor beta chain is drawn from a study of blood T cell repertoires in COVID-19. TCRdb's copy holds only in-frame clones and misses some; the assay was immunoSEQ multiplex PCR. The sample has some 150,000 clones, around 80% seen once. This CDR3 is 14 amino acids long. Trimming removed 3 bases at V and 1 base at J, with 10 bases between. In germline, CDR1 is SGDLS, CDR2 YYNGEE. Source material: peripheral blood. This sequence joins TRBV9 and TRBJ1-1; D call uncertain. This TCR came from a human donor in a cohort sampled during active COVID-19. The DNA of the CDR3 is TGTGCCAGCAGCGAGGCCCCGGGGAACACTGAAGCTTTCTTT. Translating gives CASSEAPGNTEAFF.